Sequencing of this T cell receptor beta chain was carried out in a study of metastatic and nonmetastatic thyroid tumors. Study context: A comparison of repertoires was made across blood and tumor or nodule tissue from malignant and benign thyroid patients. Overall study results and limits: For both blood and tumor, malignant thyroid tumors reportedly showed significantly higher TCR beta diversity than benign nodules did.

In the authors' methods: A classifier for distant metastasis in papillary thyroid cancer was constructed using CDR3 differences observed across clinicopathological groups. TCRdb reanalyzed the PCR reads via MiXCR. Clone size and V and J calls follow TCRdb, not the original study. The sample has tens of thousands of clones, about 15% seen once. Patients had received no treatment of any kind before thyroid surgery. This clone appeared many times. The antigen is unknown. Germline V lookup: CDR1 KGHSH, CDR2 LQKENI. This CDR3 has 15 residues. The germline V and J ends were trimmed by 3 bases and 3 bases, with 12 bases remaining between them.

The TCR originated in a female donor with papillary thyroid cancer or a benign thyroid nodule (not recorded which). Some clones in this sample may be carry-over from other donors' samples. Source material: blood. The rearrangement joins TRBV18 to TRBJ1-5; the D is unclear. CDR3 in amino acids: CASSPTGGYNQPQHF. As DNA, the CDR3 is TGTGCCAGCTCACCTACGGGCGGATACAATCAGCCCCAGCATTTT.